The 26 T cell receptor beta chains below were found in one sample sequenced in a study of cytomegalovirus exposure and HLA in healthy donors. Sequencing used immunoSEQ multiplex PCR; TCRdb keeps in-frame clones, though not all of them. The repertoire holds about 120,000 clones, with around 88% as singletons. Sequencing input: PBMCs. All receptors come from a man aged 18 to 30 in good health and CMV-seronegative.

This clone was observed once. The chain couples TRBV9 to TRBJ2-7; 7 bases align to TRBD1. Per germline, CDR1 SGDLS and CDR2 YYNGEE. Trimming removed 0 bases from V and 6 bases from J; junction bases left unmatched: 6. CDR3 length: 14 amino acids. Here the CDR3 DNA reads TGTGCCAGCAGCGTAGGACAGGGACCCAGCGAGCAGTACTTC. Its translation: CASSVGQGPSEQYF.

This sequence joins TRBV6-6 and TRBJ1-1; no firm D call. This CDR3 comprises 11 residues. Per germline, CDR1 MNHNY and CDR2 SVGAGI (reference sequence). Trimming shortened V by 4 bases and J by 7 bases, and 7 bases separated the two germline ends. The CDR3 region has the DNA TGTGCCAGCAGTTCAACTGTTGAAGCTTTCTTT. This gives the protein CASSSTVEAFF.

This sequence joins TRBV9 and TRBJ2-3, with TRBD1 matching 9 bases. Germline-derived CDR1 and CDR2 are SGDLS and YYNGEE. Losses at the gene ends were 3 bases for V and 4 bases for J; bases not matched to a gene: 12. The CDR3 extends over 17 amino acids. CDR3 loop: CASSEEGGQGIADTQYF. For the CDR3, the DNA is TGTGCCAGCAGCGAGGAGGGGGGACAGGGAATTGCAGATACGCAGTATTTT.

This clone was seen a single time. The V gene is TRBV5-1, the J gene TRBJ1-4; no clear D. Germline CDR1 is SGHRS and CDR2 is YFSETQ. CDR3 length equals 14 residues. Trimming removed 6 bases at V and 5 bases at J, with 14 bases between. CDR3 amino acids: CASKQTDRNEKLFF. The CDR3 region has the DNA TGCGCCAGCAAGCAAACAGATAGAAATGAAAAACTGTTTTTT.

The chain recombines TRBV18 with TRBJ2-5; a possible D gene is TRBD1 (5 bases). Trimming removed 3 bases at V and 4 bases at J, with 12 bases between. This CDR3 spans 14 amino acids. CDR1 and CDR2 (germline): KGHSH, LQKENI. CDR3 protein: CASSPSQGTETQYF. Written as DNA, the CDR3 is TGTGCCAGCTCACCCTCCCAGGGAACAGAGACCCAGTACTTC.

CDR3 residues: CASSTRTGATTDTQYF. CDR3 coding DNA: TGTGCCAGCAGCACCCGAACAGGGGCCACCACAGATACGCAGTATTTT. The J gene is TRBJ2-3, the V gene TRBV11-3; 7 bases map to TRBD1. Germline CDR1 SGHNT, CDR2 YENEEA. The ends lost 5 bases at V and 2 bases at J; junction bases unmatched: 10. The CDR3 runs to 16 residues.

The CDR3 loop is CASSLEWGQGEAFF. CDR3 sequence (DNA): TGTGCCAGCAGCTTGGAGTGGGGACAGGGTGAAGCTTTCTTT. The chain joins TRBV5-4 to TRBJ1-1, with 9 bases lining up with TRBD1. The germline CDR1 and CDR2 sequences are SGHNT and YYREEE (reference sequence). The ends lost 0 bases at V and 7 bases at J; junction bases unmatched: 4. The CDR3 runs 14 residues.

V usage is TRBV15 and J usage is TRBJ2-7; 10 nucleotides match TRBD2. CDR3 length: 20 amino acids. CDR1 is LNHNV, CDR2 YYDKDF, per germline (reference sequence). V trimming: 0 bases; J trimming: 0 bases; junction bases outside the gene matches: 14. The CDR3 spells CATSRDHYRAASGSSYEQYF. DNA for the CDR3: TGTGCCACCAGCAGAGATCATTACCGAGCGGCTAGCGGGAGCTCCTACGAGCAGTACTTC.

The CDR3 region has the DNA TGTGCCAGCAGCCCTGTCGGGACAGGGAATAGGAATGAGCAGTTCTTC. This codes for CASSPVGTGNRNEQFF. The genes are TRBV5-6 and TRBJ2-1; 9 nucleotides align to TRBD1. Germline V lookup: CDR1 SGHDT, CDR2 YYEEEE. V was clipped by 4 bases and J by 7 bases; unmatched bases: 12. The CDR3 extends over 16 amino acids.

The gene calls are TRBV6-5 and TRBJ2-1; 8 nucleotides align to TRBD1. CDR3 size: 15 residues. Trimming removed 6 bases from V and 7 bases from J; junction bases left unmatched: 11. CDR1 and CDR2 from the germline V gene are MNHEY and SVGAGI. In nucleotides, the CDR3 is TGTGCCAGCAGGTCAGGACAGGGCTCATCAAATGAGCAGTTCTTC. Translating it yields CASRSGQGSSNEQFF.

The chain employs TRBV29-1 and TRBJ2-7, with 8 nucleotides matching TRBD1. Germline CDR1 is SQVTM and CDR2 is ANQGSEA. Trimming took 6 bases from V and 2 from J; bases not matched to a gene: 6. The CDR3 runs to 13 residues. In nucleotides, the CDR3 is TGCAGCGTAGGACAGGGTGGGCCCTACGAGCAGTACTTC. Encoded protein: CSVGQGGPYEQYF.

This sequence joins TRBV2 and TRBJ2-3; 9 bases agree with TRBD2. Trimming cost V 5 bases and J 4 bases; bases outside gene matches: 7. The CDR3 is 15 amino acids. Germline CDR1 and CDR2: SNHLY and FYNNEI. The CDR3 loop is CASSWAGGPADTQYF. The CDR3 nucleotides read TGTGCCAGCAGTTGGGCGGGAGGGCCGGCAGATACGCAGTATTTT.

V is TRBV7-6 and J is TRBJ1-5; 7 bases match TRBD1. This CDR3 region has 16 residues. V was pared by 5 bases and J by 3 bases, with 10 bases of the junction left unmatched. Germline-derived CDR1 and CDR2 are SGHVS and FNYEAQ. The CDR3 here is CASSNEIGQANQPQHF. DNA of the CDR3: TGTGCCAGCAGCAACGAAATTGGACAGGCCAATCAGCCCCAGCATTTT.

The chain uses TRBV5-1 and TRBJ1-1; no clear D gene. From germline, CDR1 is SGHRS and CDR2 YFSETQ. This CDR3 spans 13 amino acids. The V end was cut by 0 bases, the J end by 3 bases, with 6 bases between. The CDR3 region is CASSLEQYTEAFF. CDR3 nucleotides: TGCGCCAGCAGCTTGGAACAGTACACTGAAGCTTTCTTT.

The CDR3 reads CASSDYSGLNYGYTF. CDR3 in DNA: TGTGCCAGCAGTGACTATTCCGGACTTAACTATGGCTACACCTTC. The chain is built from TRBV2 and TRBJ1-2; D remains unclear. This CDR3 region has 15 residues. V was shortened by 3 bases and J by 1 base, with 12 bases between the two germline ends. Germline CDR1 reads SNHLY; CDR2 reads FYNNEI.

The chain combines TRBV6-5 with TRBJ1-1; D is undetermined. Trimming stripped 6 bases from V and 2 bases from J, with 10 bases between. Germline lookup yields CDR1 MNHEY and CDR2 SVGAGI. The CDR3 consists of 13 residues. The CDR3 reads CASSRASNTEAFF. Here the CDR3 DNA reads TGTGCCAGCAGCCGCGCGTCAAACACTGAAGCTTTCTTT.

J is TRBJ2-3 and V is TRBV5-1; 7 bases are a match to TRBD2. The CDR3 covers 16 residues. Germline CDR1 is SGHRS and CDR2 is YFSETQ. V lost 0 bases to trimming and J lost 0 bases; unmatched junction nucleotides: 4. The CDR3 DNA reads as TGCGCCAGCAGCTTGGTTGGGGGGGAAAGCACAGATACGCAGTATTTT. Translation gives CASSLVGGESTDTQYF.

The rearrangement links TRBV18 to TRBJ1-1; D is uncertain. In germline, CDR1 is KGHSH, CDR2 LQKENI. V gave up 3 bases and J gave up 0 bases, with 5 bases separating them. The CDR3 is made up of 13 amino acids. CDR3 nucleotides: TGTGCCAGCTCACCCACAATGAACACTGAAGCTTTCTTT. This encodes CASSPTMNTEAFF.

V and J are TRBV11-2 and TRBJ1-5; unclear D gene. Germline V gives CDR1 SGHAT, CDR2 FQNNGV. This CDR3 is 14 amino acids long. Deletions cut 5 bases from V and 2 bases from J, with 10 bases between. The CDR3 region has the DNA TGTGCCAGCAGCCAAGAGTCGGGCAATCAGCCCCAGCATTTT. Translated: CASSQESGNQPQHF.

The V call is TRBV30, the J call TRBJ2-7; TRBD2 is a possible D gene (5 bases). The CDR3 sequence is 12 residues long. Germline CDR1 reads GTSNPN; CDR2 reads SVGIG (reference sequence). V shed 3 bases and J shed 0 bases, with 6 bases lying between them. In DNA, the CDR3 is TGTGCCTGGAGCCGGGGCTCCTACGAGCAGTACTTC. Its translation is CAWSRGSYEQYF.

The chain combines TRBV28 with TRBJ2-7, with D perhaps matching TRBD2 (6 bases). The CDR3 has 19 residues. Germline loops: CDR1 MDHEN, CDR2 SYDVKM. Trimming stripped 2 bases from V and 1 base from J, with 24 bases between. CDR3 amino acids: CASSLRGGPGSYFSYEQYF. As DNA, the CDR3 is TGTGCCAGCAGTTTACGGGGAGGACCAGGGTCCTACTTTTCCTACGAGCAGTACTTC.

This clone was picked up a small number of times. The chain is built from TRBV2 and TRBJ1-5; D is unclear. CDR1 and CDR2 (germline): SNHLY, FYNNEI. The CDR3 loop spans 13 amino acids. The V gene lost 11 bases and the J gene lost 1 base, with 12 bases spanning the gap. The CDR3 loop is CAWRGGSNQPQHF. The CDR3 coding sequence is TGTGCCTGGCGGGGAGGCAGCAATCAGCCCCAGCATTTT.

The chain joins TRBV27 to TRBJ1-2; 8 nucleotides align to TRBD1. This CDR3 region has 16 residues. J was trimmed by 8 bases and V by 6 bases; bases with no gene match: 17. The germline V gene encodes CDR1 MNHEY and CDR2 SMNVEV (reference sequence). CDR3 loop: CASSLKRDRTFGGYTF. The CDR3 nucleotides read TGTGCCAGCAGCCTAAAAAGGGACAGGACATTCGGAGGCTACACCTTC.

This chain connects TRBV5-4 to TRBJ2-7; TRBD2 is a possible D gene (5 bases). The V end lost 4 bases, the J end lost 3 bases, and 8 bases lay between the germline ends. The CDR3 contains 12 residues. Germline V lookup: CDR1 SGHNT, CDR2 YYREEE (reference sequence). CDR3 in amino acids: CASSPGSYEQYF. CDR3 DNA: TGTGCCAGCAGCCCGGGGAGCTACGAGCAGTACTTC.

This chain links TRBV2 with TRBJ1-5, with 7 bases that match TRBD1. V was clipped by 5 bases and J by 1 base; unmatched bases: 2. The CDR3 runs to 14 residues. Germline lookup yields CDR1 SNHLY and CDR2 FYNNEI. The CDR3, as DNA: TGTGCCAGCAGTAAGACAGGGAGCAATCAGCCCCAGCATTTT. Residues: CASSKTGSNQPQHF. The entire variable domain, with the rest obtained from reference TRBV2 and TRBJ1-5, is as follows: EPEVTQTPSHQVTQMGQEVILRCVPISNHLYFYWYRQILGQKVEFLVSFYNNEISEKSEIFDDQFSVERPDGSNFTLKIRSTKLEDSAMYFCASSKTGSNQPQHFGDGTRLSIL.

The rearrangement links TRBV28 to TRBJ2-6, with D possibly being TRBD2 (5 bases). The V end lost 6 bases, the J end lost 0 bases, and 12 bases lay between the germline ends. CDR3 length equals 16 residues. Looked up from germline, CDR1 is MDHEN and CDR2 is SYDVKM. Here the CDR3 DNA reads TGTGCCAGCAGCCATAGCGTGGGCTCTGGGGCCAACGTCCTGACTTTC. Protein sequence: CASSHSVGSGANVLTF.